The 20 T cell receptor beta chains presented below share a single source sample, sequenced in a study of T cells in Graves' hyperthyroidism and ophthalmopathy. TCR beta CDR3 region amplification was performed from RNA transcripts. The HTBI set primed first-round TCR CDR3 RT-PCR. One entry per CDR3 protein, called by TCRdb with MiXCR from the multiplex PCR reads. In the table there are fewer than 250,000 distinct CDR3 sequences, over 15% of which are singletons. The material sequenced was blood. Receptor source: a woman younger than 35 with Graves' ophthalmopathy.

The V and J genes are TRBV20-1 and TRBJ2-5, with 8 bases identical to TRBD2. CDR1 DFQATT and CDR2 SNEGSKA come from the germline V gene (reference sequence). The junction had 5 bases not matched to a gene; V was cut back by 1 base and J by 4 bases. The CDR3 runs 14 residues. The CDR3 sequence: CSARAGGTLETQYF. The DNA for the CDR3 is TGCAGTGCTAGAGCGGGAGGGACTCTAGAGACCCAGTACTTC.

This clonotype has more than one count but fewer than ten. The CDR3 nucleotides are TGTGCCATCAGAGGGACGGACCGGACGGTTCTGTACTTC. Translation: CAIRGTDRTVLYF. The V call is TRBV10-3, the J call TRBJ2-5, with D possibly called TRBD1 or TRBD2 (5 bases each). CDR1 ENHRY and CDR2 SYGVKD come from the germline V gene. The CDR3 is 13 amino acids. V lost 6 bases, J lost 13 bases, and 21 bases lay in between.

The chain recombines TRBV7-8 with TRBJ2-5, with D possibly being TRBD2 (6 bases). The CDR3 is made up of 13 amino acids. Per the germline V gene, CDR1 is SGHVS and CDR2 is FQNEAQ. Between the trimmed V and J ends, which lost 5 bases and 5 bases, there was a span of 12 bases. DNA for the CDR3: TGTGCCAGCAGCCTCCGTCGGGGGGAGACCCAGTACTTC. As protein: CASSLRRGETQYF.

In its sample, this clonotype was seen many times. This CDR3 is CASSHGTEQYF. The CDR3 DNA sequence: TGTGCCAGCAGCCACGGGACCGAGCAGTACTTC. The chain employs TRBV12-3 or TRBV12-4 and TRBJ2-7; D is possibly TRBD1 or TRBD2 (5 bases each). Trimming left V 6 bases short and J 6 bases short, with 9 bases between. There are 11 residues in the CDR3.

This clonotype was seen many times. The gene calls are TRBV6-2 or TRBV6-3 and TRBJ2-7, with 9 positions matching TRBD1. The CDR3 consists of 15 residues. Germline trimming cut 6 bases from V and 3 bases from J; bases unmatched to any gene: 9. Germline values: CDR1 MNHEY, CDR2 SVGEGT. DNA for the CDR3: TGTGCCAGCAGAGCACCGGGACAGGGTAGCTACGAGCAGTACTTC. Translated, it gives CASRAPGQGSYEQYF.

This clonotype was counted ten times or more. This chain uses TRBV12-3 or TRBV12-4 with TRBJ2-7, with unresolved D. V lost 1 base and J lost 2, with 12 bases in between. This CDR3 has 15 residues. The CDR3 loop reads CASSLGRIPAYEQYF. CDR3 DNA: TGTGCCAGCAGTTTAGGACGGATTCCCGCCTACGAGCAGTACTTC.

There are many counts of this clonotype. V usage is TRBV9 and J usage is TRBJ1-3; D unclear. Looked up from germline, CDR1 is SGDLS and CDR2 is YYNGEE. The CDR3 extends over 12 amino acids. The V and J ends lost 4 bases and 8 bases respectively, with 10 bases between them. The CDR3 loop is CASSPLEDTIYF. CDR3 nucleotides: TGTGCCAGCAGCCCCCTTGAGGACACCATATATTTT.

This clonotype was recorded many times. The CDR3 DNA reads as TGTGCCAGCAGCTTAGCATCGGGGGGAATAAGCACAGATACGCAGTATTTT. It yields the protein CASSLASGGISTDTQYF. The chain combines TRBV7-9 with TRBJ2-3; 7 bases fit TRBD2. The germline V gene has CDR1 SEHNR and CDR2 FQNEAQ (reference sequence). After removal of 0 bases from V and 0 bases from J, the junction contained 6 bases not matched to a gene. CDR3 length: 17 residues.

The rearrangement joins TRBV6-2 or TRBV6-3 to TRBJ1-2; D is undetermined. This CDR3 has 11 amino acids. Per germline, CDR1 MNHEY and CDR2 SVGEGT. V was shortened by 6 bases and J by 4 bases, with 6 bases between the two germline ends. This CDR3 is CASRNLYGYTF. DNA for the CDR3: TGTGCCAGCAGAAACCTCTATGGCTACACCTTC.

This clonotype was seen a handful of times. The rearrangement links TRBV5-8 to TRBJ2-2, with D unclear. Trimming shortened V by 0 bases and J by 9 bases, and 12 bases separated the two germline ends. CDR3 size: 14 residues. Germline lookup yields CDR1 SGHTS and CDR2 YDEGEE. This CDR3 is CASSLALRSRELFF. The CDR3 DNA reads TGTGCCAGCAGCTTGGCTCTGAGATCCCGGGAGCTGTTTTTT.

This clonotype has a count of ten or more. The chain has TRBV3-1 and TRBJ1-2, with 7 bases fitting TRBD1. The length of the CDR3 is 15 residues. CDR1 is LGHDT and CDR2 is YNNKEL in the germline V gene (reference sequence). Trimming cost V 4 bases and J 0 bases; bases outside gene matches: 5. The CDR3 DNA is TGTGCCAGCAGCCGACGGACAGGAGCTAACTATGGCTACACCTTC. Translating gives CASSRRTGANYGYTF.

This clonotype has ten or more counts. The chain is built from TRBV7-6 and TRBJ2-3; 11 positions agree with TRBD2. The CDR3 is 18 residues long. CDR1 is SGHVS, CDR2 FNYEAQ, per germline. Trimming cost V 1 base and J 1 base; bases outside gene matches: 7. The CDR3 DNA is TGTGCCAGCAGCTTAGGGGCTAGCGGGGGGCCCCGCACAGATACGCAGTATTTT. As protein: CASSLGASGGPRTDTQYF.

This clonotype came up many times. The rearrangement uses TRBV5-1 and TRBJ2-7; a possible D gene is TRBD2 (5 bases). Germline V gene sequence: CDR1 SGHRS, CDR2 YFSETQ. This CDR3 is built from 13 residues. V was shortened by 0 bases and J by 7 bases, with 11 bases between the two germline ends. CDR3 sequence reads: CASSLEPRGEQYF. For the CDR3, the DNA is TGCGCCAGCAGCTTGGAACCACGAGGGGAGCAGTACTTC.

This clonotype appeared many times. This chain connects TRBV6-1 to TRBJ1-1; D perhaps matches TRBD1 (5 bases). Germline V gene data show CDR1 as MNHNS and CDR2 as SASEGT. The germline V and J ends were trimmed by 5 bases and 1 base, with 14 bases remaining between them. The CDR3 extends over 15 amino acids. The CDR3 DNA sequence: TGTGCCAGCAGTACCCCGCGGGGCAGGAACACTGAAGCTTTCTTT. Its translation: CASSTPRGRNTEAFF.

There are many counts of this clonotype. Possible read error: a much larger clone is one base away. V is TRBV6-1 and J is TRBJ2-7, with unresolved D. Trimming stripped 5 bases from V and 2 bases from J, with 4 bases between. The CDR3 is 11 residues long. In germline, CDR1 is MNHNS, CDR2 SASEGT. The CDR3 region is CASSSPYEQYF. For the CDR3, the DNA is TGTGCCAGCAGTTCGCCCTACGAGCAGTACTTC.

V usage is TRBV11-2 and J usage is TRBJ2-1; 8 positions agree with TRBD2. Trimming took 1 base from V and 9 from J; bases not matched to a gene: 5. The CDR3 length is 14 residues. Germline CDR1 is SGHAT and CDR2 is FQNNGV. In nucleotides, the CDR3 is TGTGCCAGCAGCTTAGCGGCTAGCGGGCGTGAGCAGTTCTTC. Encoded protein: CASSLAASGREQFF. The full variable domain, its missing parts supplied by reference TRBV11-2 and TRBJ2-1, is EAGVAQSPRYKIIEKRQSVAFWCNPISGHATLYWYQQILGQGPKLLIQFQNNGVVDDSQLPKDRFSAERLKGVDSTLKIQPAKLEDSAVYLCASSLAASGREQFFGPGTRLTVL.

This clonotype was detected ten times or more. DNA of the CDR3: TGTGCCAGCTCACCACAGGGAGTCACCTACAATGAGCAGTTCTTC. It encodes CASSPQGVTYNEQFF. V usage is TRBV18 and J usage is TRBJ2-1, with a possible D match to TRBD2 (5 bases). This CDR3 is built from 15 residues. The germline gives CDR1 KGHSH, CDR2 LQKENI. V dropped 1 base and J dropped 2 bases, with 9 bases sitting between them.

The chain links TRBV29-1 to TRBJ2-1, with 14 bases matching TRBD2. The CDR3 runs to 17 residues. V trimming: 6 bases; J trimming: 7 bases; junction bases outside the gene matches: 14. CDR1 and CDR2 (germline): SQVTM, ANQGSEA. The CDR3 DNA sequence: TGCAGCGTCTCCTACCCCGGGACTAGCGGGGGCGTTAATGAGCAGTTCTTC. It specifies CSVSYPGTSGGVNEQFF.

This clonotype was found many times. The V and J genes are TRBV29-1 and TRBJ1-1; D uncertain. The CDR3 has 10 residues. From germline, CDR1 is SQVTM and CDR2 ANQGSEA. Trimming removed 8 bases from V and 4 bases from J, with 8 bases in between. DNA of the CDR3: TGCAGCTGGCAGGCCACTGAAGCTTTCTTT. This gives the protein CSWQATEAFF.

This clonotype occurred many times. The CDR3 DNA follows: TGTGCCAGCAGCTTGGACATAGCGGGAGGGACCTACGAGCAGTACTTC. Translated, it gives CASSLDIAGGTYEQYF. V usage is TRBV11-3 and J usage is TRBJ2-7; 11 bases align to TRBD2. The CDR3 has 16 amino acids. The junction had 6 bases not matched to a gene; V was cut back by 3 bases and J by 2 bases. Germline V CDR1 and CDR2: SGHNT, YENEEA.